This entry features one TCR beta chain sequence. Participants, 18 to 89 years old, spanned fewer than 30 US areas. Clinical history as reported by participants underpinned cohort assignment. The protocol was immunoSEQ multiplex PCR, while the TCRdb copy is restricted to in-frame clones and leaves out a portion. The sample consists of roughly 360,000 clones, more than 75% of them appearing once. Germline V gene data show CDR1 as MNHEY and CDR2 as SVGAGI. This CDR3 comprises 12 residues. V lost 8 bases and J lost 7; bases outside the gene matches: 4. The data stem from a study of blood T cell repertoires in COVID-19. Study-wide background: Both acute and convalescent COVID-19 samples were obtained from the United States, Italy and Spain.

Sequenced material: PBMCs or T cells enriched from blood (not recorded which). This TCR derives from a woman in her 30s with acute COVID-19. The rearrangement links TRBV6-5 to TRBJ1-3; TRBD1 agrees at 8 bases. The CDR3 DNA reads TGTGCCAGCGGGAACAGGGGGAACACCATATATTTT. Amino acids: CASGNRGNTIYF.